The 32 T cell receptor beta chains in this list originate from one sample, sequenced in a study of identical twins. MiXCR, run by TCRdb on the 5' RACE reads, gives a single entry per CDR3 protein. There are roughly 1,500,000 distinct CDR3 sequences in the sample; roughly a third occur only once, and 0.27% lies in the top ten. Sequencing was done on a sample of cord blood. Source of these receptors: a newborn girl in good health.

This clonotype was recorded a few times. The chain is built from TRBV29-1 and TRBJ2-5; unclear D gene. Germline lookup yields CDR1 SQVTM and CDR2 ANQGSEA. The ends were cut back, 3 bases at V and 0 bases at J, with 8 bases in the middle. The length of the CDR3 is 13 residues. The CDR3 DNA reads TGCAGCGTTGAGACTTCCCACCAAGAGACCCAGTACTTC. This translates into CSVETSHQETQYF. Supplemented by reference TRBV29-1 and TRBJ2-5, the full variable domain reads SAVISQKPSRDICQRGTSLTIQCQVDSQVTMMFWYRQQPGQSLTLIATANQGSEATYESGFVIDKFPISRPNLTFSTLTVSNMSPEDSSIYLCSVETSHQETQYFGPGTRLLVL.

In DNA form, the CDR3 reads TGTGCCACCAGTGACCGATGGACTAGCGGGAGTATCTACGAGCAGTACTTC. Residues: CATSDRWTSGSIYEQYF. The genes are TRBV24-1 and TRBJ2-7; 13 bases align to TRBD2. V lost 4 bases, J lost 3 bases, and 8 bases stayed unmatched. CDR1 is KGHDR and CDR2 is SFDVKD in the germline V gene. The CDR3 totals 17 residues.

The chain uses TRBV29-1 and TRBJ2-7; TRBD1 or TRBD2 may be the D gene (6 bases each). CDR1 SQVTM and CDR2 ANQGSEA come from the germline V gene. The V and J ends lost 6 bases and 0 bases respectively, with 15 bases between them. The CDR3 is 14 amino acids. CDR3 residues: CSVVGGESSYEQYF. DNA for the CDR3: TGCAGCGTCGTGGGGGGCGAGAGCTCCTACGAGCAGTACTTC.

This clonotype was found a few times. This chain links TRBV5-1 with TRBJ2-5; 8 bases map to TRBD2. From germline, CDR1 is SGHRS and CDR2 YFSETQ. The CDR3 loop spans 15 amino acids. The junction had 5 bases not matched to a gene; V was cut back by 0 bases and J by 4 bases. The CDR3 sequence is CASSLVAGGGETQYF. In nucleotides, the CDR3 is TGCGCCAGCAGCTTGGTGGCGGGAGGAGGAGAGACCCAGTACTTC.

The J gene is TRBJ2-3, the V gene TRBV10-1; D is tentatively TRBD1 or TRBD2 (6 bases each). V lost 3 bases to trimming and J lost 10 bases, with 17 bases between them. The CDR3 is made up of 14 amino acids. Germline lookup yields CDR1 WNHNN and CDR2 SYGVQD (reference sequence). CDR3 loop: CASSDPTGAAAQYF. CDR3 nucleotides: TGCGCCAGCAGTGACCCCACGGGGGCGGCAGCGCAGTATTTT.

This clonotype was observed a handful of times. This sequence joins TRBV20-1 and TRBJ2-7; no clear D. This CDR3 contains 17 residues. CDR1 is DFQATT and CDR2 is SNEGSKA in the germline V gene (reference sequence). Trimming removed 3 bases at V and 0 bases at J, with 21 bases between. In nucleotides, the CDR3 is TGCAGTGCTAGTATATTGTCAATCGTTCGGAACTCCTACGAGCAGTACTTC. Protein sequence: CSASILSIVRNSYEQYF.

The genes are TRBV6-6 and TRBJ2-1, with TRBD2 identical over 8 bases. The J segment lost 3 bases and the V segment lost 4 bases, leaving 5 bases of the junction unmatched. The CDR3 covers 15 residues. CDR1 is MNHNY and CDR2 is SVGAGI in the germline V gene (reference sequence). The CDR3 DNA is TGTGCCAGCAGTTCTGAGCGGGGGAACTACAATGAGCAGTTCTTC. Amino acids: CASSSERGNYNEQFF.

This clonotype occurred a few times. The rearrangement joins TRBV10-3 to TRBJ2-5; D uncertain. The V end was cut by 0 bases, the J end by 11 bases, with 13 bases between. Germline V gene lookup returns CDR1 ENHRY and CDR2 SYGVKD. This CDR3 is 13 amino acids long. CDR3 loop: CAISESILIEQYF. The CDR3 DNA is TGTGCCATCAGTGAGTCGATTCTTATTGAGCAGTACTTC.

This rearrangement joins TRBV20-1 to TRBJ2-2; 13 bases line up with TRBD2. The ends lost 4 bases at V and 6 bases at J; junction bases unmatched: 5. The CDR3 extends over 15 amino acids. The germline V gene encodes CDR1 DFQATT and CDR2 SNEGSKA (reference sequence). The CDR3 DNA follows: TGCAGTGCTACCGGACTAGCGGGAGTGCCCGGGGAGCTGTTTTTT. Protein product: CSATGLAGVPGELFF.

The chain employs TRBV12-3 or TRBV12-4 and TRBJ2-7; 8 positions match TRBD1. V lost 5 bases and J lost 4; bases outside the gene matches: 7. This CDR3 has 14 amino acids. The CDR3 protein is CASSLTGVGYEQYF. The CDR3 DNA reads as TGTGCCAGCAGTCTGACAGGGGTGGGGTACGAGCAGTACTTC.

The J gene is TRBJ2-1, the V gene TRBV12-3 or TRBV12-4; no firm D call. TRBJ2-7 matches the DNA end more closely, so the J call is doubtful. This CDR3 region has 15 residues. This CDR3 reads CASTPTMRSYNEQYF. CDR3 DNA: TGTGCCAGCACCCCCACCATGAGGTCCTACAATGAGCAGTACTTC.

The V gene is TRBV6-6, the J gene TRBJ2-5, with D possibly matching TRBD1 (5 bases). The CDR3 is made up of 13 amino acids. Germline CDR1 and CDR2: MNHNY and SVGAGI (reference sequence). Trimming shortened V by 7 bases and J by 5 bases, and 14 bases separated the two germline ends. The CDR3 DNA follows: TGTGCCAGCACTCAGGGCCCTGGGGAGACCCAGTACTTC. Protein sequence: CASTQGPGETQYF.

The V call is TRBV18, the J call TRBJ1-1; no clear D gene. Per the germline V gene, CDR1 is KGHSH and CDR2 is LQKENI. This CDR3 contains 13 residues. V was clipped by 9 bases and J by 0 bases, with 11 bases between them. CDR3 in amino acids: CASSMPLNTEAFF. Written as DNA, the CDR3 is TGTGCCAGTTCCATGCCCCTGAACACTGAAGCTTTCTTT.

This clonotype was counted a few times. This chain uses TRBV7-2 with TRBJ2-3, with D uncertain. The germline V gene has CDR1 SGHTA and CDR2 FQGNSA. Trimming shortened V by 1 base and J by 2 bases, and 10 bases separated the two germline ends. The CDR3 extends over 15 amino acids. CDR3 protein: CASSLGLGLTDTQYF. CDR3 nucleotide sequence: TGTGCCAGCAGCTTAGGACTGGGCCTCACAGATACGCAGTATTTT.

This clonotype was observed many times. The CDR3 region is CASSSIQETQYF. The DNA for the CDR3 is TGTGCCAGCAGCTCGATCCAAGAGACCCAGTACTTC. The J gene is TRBJ2-5, the V gene TRBV7-8; no definite D call. Trimming shortened V by 4 bases and J by 1 base, and 4 bases separated the two germline ends. Looked up from germline, CDR1 is SGHVS and CDR2 is FQNEAQ. CDR3 length: 12 amino acids.

The sample holds many counts of this clonotype. The chain carries TRBV2 and TRBJ2-4; D uncertain. Germline CDR1 SNHLY, CDR2 FYNNEI. The CDR3 is made up of 15 amino acids. The V end was cut by 4 bases, the J end by 1 base, with 11 bases between. CDR3 nucleotides: TGTGCCAGCAGTGGGGAACAGATCGCCAAAAACATTCAGTACTTC. This gives the protein CASSGEQIAKNIQYF.

J is TRBJ2-7 and V is TRBV20-1, with D tentatively TRBD2 (6 bases). Per germline, CDR1 DFQATT and CDR2 SNEGSKA (reference sequence). Trimming cost V 5 bases and J 10 bases, with 21 bases left between them. This CDR3 is 13 amino acids long. This chain's CDR3 is CSASRLDSESQYF. As DNA, the CDR3 is TGCAGTGCTTCAAGACTAGATTCCGAATCCCAGTACTTC.

This chain connects TRBV6-6 to TRBJ2-3; possibly TRBD2 for D (5 bases). CDR1 is MNHNY and CDR2 is SVGAGI in the germline V gene (reference sequence). Between the trimmed V and J ends, which lost 2 bases and 0 bases, there was a span of 9 bases. The CDR3 is 15 amino acids. The CDR3 nucleotides read TGTGCCAGCAGTTACGGCGGGCCCAGCACAGATACGCAGTATTTT. Protein sequence: CASSYGGPSTDTQYF.

The chain is built from TRBV29-1 and TRBJ1-1, with 8 bases matching TRBD1. Trimming removed 7 bases from V and 4 bases from J; junction bases left unmatched: 11. This CDR3 region has 14 residues. Germline values: CDR1 SQVTM, CDR2 ANQGSEA. DNA for the CDR3: TGCAGCGCCCGGACAGGGAAGGAGAGCACTGAAGCTTTCTTT. Its translation: CSARTGKESTEAFF.

The CDR3: CASSFQGHQQTQYF. CDR3 nucleotides: TGTGCCAGCAGTTTCCAGGGGCATCAACAGACCCAGTACTTC. This rearrangement joins TRBV27 to TRBJ2-5; weak D call: TRBD1 (6 bases). The V gene lost 3 bases and the J gene lost 6 bases, with 14 bases spanning the gap. There are 14 residues in the CDR3. In germline, CDR1 is MNHEY, CDR2 SMNVEV (reference sequence).

A few counts support this clonotype. The chain uses TRBV18 and TRBJ2-1; tentatively, D is TRBD1 or TRBD2 (5 bases each). Trimming took 1 base from V and 3 from J, leaving 13 bases between them. Per the germline V gene, CDR1 is KGHSH and CDR2 is LQKENI. CDR3 length: 16 amino acids. As DNA, the CDR3 is TGTGCCAGCTCACCACTGAGGGGAAGCATCTACAATGAGCAGTTCTTC. It yields the protein CASSPLRGSIYNEQFF.

This clonotype was picked up a small number of times. V is TRBV20-1 and J is TRBJ2-5; 9 bases line up with TRBD1. Germline V gene lookup returns CDR1 DFQATT and CDR2 SNEGSKA (reference sequence). J was trimmed by 11 bases and V by 1 base; bases with no gene match: 8. This CDR3 has 13 amino acids. Here the CDR3 DNA reads TGCAGTGCTAGAGGGGGGACAGGGTGGGGGCAGTACTTC. Amino acids: CSARGGTGWGQYF.

This clonotype was observed a handful of times. J is TRBJ1-5 and V is TRBV2, with TRBD1 identical over 9 bases. CDR1 and CDR2 from the germline V gene are SNHLY and FYNNEI. The CDR3 length is 15 residues. V was clipped by 5 bases and J by 2 bases; unmatched bases: 4. CDR3 protein: CASSTDRGGNQPQHF. The CDR3 region has the DNA TGTGCCAGCAGTACCGACAGGGGGGGCAATCAGCCCCAGCATTTT.

The J gene is TRBJ2-1, the V gene TRBV15; unclear D gene. Germline lookup yields CDR1 LNHNV and CDR2 YYDKDF (reference sequence). The CDR3 runs 14 residues. Trimming took 1 base from V and 6 from J, leaving 10 bases between them. CDR3 sequence: CATSRVDPVNEQFF. Here the CDR3 DNA reads TGTGCCACCAGCAGAGTGGACCCAGTCAATGAGCAGTTCTTC.

This rearrangement joins TRBV15 to TRBJ2-5; D is possibly TRBD2 (6 bases). Germline V lookup: CDR1 LNHNV, CDR2 YYDKDF (reference sequence). The CDR3 totals 15 residues. Between the trimmed V and J ends, which lost 0 bases and 2 bases, there was a span of 10 bases. CDR3 sequence reads: CATSRDRGSQETQYF. The CDR3 bases are TGTGCCACCAGCAGAGACCGGGGGAGTCAAGAGACCCAGTACTTC.

This clonotype was picked up many times. The chain links TRBV27 to TRBJ1-2, with 9 bases lining up with TRBD1. V lost 0 bases, J lost 2 bases, and 7 bases stayed unmatched. Germline CDR1 is MNHEY and CDR2 is SMNVEV (reference sequence). The CDR3 extends over 17 amino acids. CDR3 bases: TGTGCCAGCAGTTTATCGACAGGGGGAGGTGAGAACTATGGCTACACCTTC. Protein product: CASSLSTGGGENYGYTF.

This clonotype was observed a handful of times. The V call is TRBV28, the J call TRBJ2-3; TRBD1 agrees at 7 bases. Germline V CDR1 and CDR2: MDHEN, SYDVKM. Germline trimming cut 5 bases from V and 0 bases from J; bases unmatched to any gene: 11. The CDR3 runs to 17 residues. As DNA, the CDR3 is TGTGCCAGCAGTCACCCTCGAAGGGGGCGAAGCACAGATACGCAGTATTTT. Translating it yields CASSHPRRGRSTDTQYF.

The chain recombines TRBV27 with TRBJ2-3, with D uncertain. The V end was cut by 1 base, the J end by 4 bases, with 9 bases between. The length of the CDR3 is 14 residues. Germline lookup yields CDR1 MNHEY and CDR2 SMNVEV (reference sequence). CDR3 protein: CASSLYQLSDTQYF. In DNA form, the CDR3 reads TGTGCCAGCAGTTTATACCAGCTGTCAGATACGCAGTATTTT.

This chain links TRBV7-8 with TRBJ2-3, with TRBD2 matching over 9 bases. This CDR3 comprises 17 residues. The V gene's germline CDR1 is SGHVS and CDR2 FQNEAQ. Losses at the gene ends were 0 bases for V and 3 bases for J; bases not matched to a gene: 7. The CDR3 DNA is TGTGCCAGCAGCTTAGCTACTAGCGGGCTTGGGACAGATACGCAGTATTTT. It codes for CASSLATSGLGTDTQYF. Based on the CDR3 plus reference TRBV7-8 and TRBJ2-3, the full variable domain is GAGVSQSPRYKVAKRGQDVALRCDPISGHVSLFWYQQALGQGPEFLTYFQNEAQLDKSGLPSDRFFAERPEGSVSTLKIQRTQQEDSAVYLCASSLATSGLGTDTQYFGPGTRLTVL.

The CDR3 DNA reads as TGTGCCAGCAGTTCACCCCATACAGGGAACACAGATACGCAGTATTTT. Encoded protein: CASSSPHTGNTDTQYF. The chain employs TRBV6-5 and TRBJ2-3; D perhaps matches TRBD1 (6 bases). The CDR3 is 16 residues long. V was pared by 4 bases and J by 2 bases, with 16 bases between. Per germline, CDR1 MNHEY and CDR2 SVGAGI.

The chain joins TRBV20-1 to TRBJ2-1; 8 nucleotides line up with TRBD1. Germline V gene data show CDR1 as DFQATT and CDR2 as SNEGSKA (reference sequence). V gave up 0 bases and J gave up 4 bases; unmatched junction bases: 14. The CDR3 sequence is 18 residues long. The CDR3 bases are TGCAGTGCTAGAGAACCCGGGACAGGAAAGAAACGGTACAATGAGCAGTTCTTC. Its protein is CSAREPGTGKKRYNEQFF.

V gene TRBV6-2 or TRBV6-3 combines with J gene TRBJ2-2; the match to TRBD2 covers 7 bases. Trimming removed 4 bases from V and 4 bases from J; junction bases left unmatched: 9. The V gene's germline CDR1 is MNHEY and CDR2 SVGEGT. The CDR3 runs 16 residues. In DNA, the CDR3 is TGTGCCAGCAGTTTCGACCAGCGGGGAGGCACCGGGGAGCTGTTTTTT. Translation: CASSFDQRGGTGELFF.